This T cell receptor beta chain was documented in a study of cytomegalovirus exposure and HLA in healthy donors. Across the study: An early release of data contained about 85 million unique TCRs, which came from HLA-typed donors. Whole-study results and caveats: CMV antigen specificity was confirmed in vitro for three CMV-associated chains. Later analysis associated a missense DCLRE1C variant with TCR beta V- and J-gene trimming. In the analysis, some V segments, TRBV6-2 and TRBV6-3 included, were excluded as indistinguishable.

The length of the CDR3 is 13 residues. Germline V gene lookup returns CDR1 SQVTM and CDR2 ANQGSEA. Between the trimmed V and J ends, which lost 6 bases and 0 bases, there was a span of 9 bases. The study ran its PCR with 60 Vbeta and 13 Jbeta primers. Repertoires were generated with immunoSEQ multiplex PCR, while TCRdb's copy carries only in-frame clones and drops some. The sample lists about 150,000 clones, about three quarters seen once, with more than 1.1% in the top ten. With respect to this clone: Its cognate antigen is unknown.

The specimen sequenced was PBMCs. The chain recombines TRBV29-1 with TRBJ1-3, with no clear D. The TCR originated in a woman aged 30 to 39 in good health and CMV-seronegative. The CDR3 sequence: CSVPGNSGNTIYF. CDR3 bases: TGCAGCGTGCCAGGAAACTCTGGAAACACCATATATTTT.